This TCR beta chain appears in the sequencing data of a study of monozygotic twins with inflammatory bowel disease. Study-level findings and limits: For IBD patients, clonotypes shared with others were fewer than for healthy twins, especially with disease activity.

Around 3,600 ng of total RNA went into each TCR library. Researchers used template switching to add UMIs featuring a 6-nucleotide sample barcode. TCRdb reanalyzed the 5' RACE reads, giving one entry per CDR3 protein sequence and no DNA. The ten top clones account for around 2.5%, within a sample of around 410,000 distinct CDR3 sequences. The CDR3 is made up of 14 amino acids. Germline CDR1 is LGHDT and CDR2 is YNNKEL (reference sequence). A remark on this clonotype: The antigen remains unidentified.

The genes are TRBV3-1 and TRBJ1-5; as DNA is missing, the TRBD1 call by TCRdb cannot be tested. Sequencing input: blood. This clonotype was obtained from a human donor with ulcerative colitis or Crohn's disease, or a healthy co-twin of an affected twin (not recorded which). The CDR3 loop is CASSLQGSGQPQHF.